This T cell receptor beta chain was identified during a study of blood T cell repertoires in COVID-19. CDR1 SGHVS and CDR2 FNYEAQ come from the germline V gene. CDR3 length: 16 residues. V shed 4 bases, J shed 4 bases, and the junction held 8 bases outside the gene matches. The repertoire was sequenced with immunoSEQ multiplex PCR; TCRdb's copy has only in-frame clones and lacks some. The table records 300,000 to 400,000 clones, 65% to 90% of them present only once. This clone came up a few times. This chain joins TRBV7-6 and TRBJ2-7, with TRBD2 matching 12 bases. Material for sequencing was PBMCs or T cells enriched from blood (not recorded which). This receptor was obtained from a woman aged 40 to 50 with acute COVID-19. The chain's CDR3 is CASSSLTSGRVYEQYF. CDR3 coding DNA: TGTGCCAGCAGCTCCTTGACTAGCGGGAGAGTTTACGAGCAGTACTTC.